Given below is one T cell receptor (beta chain) in context. Its target is unknown. The same CDR3 also results from other DNA sequences found in this sample. The table came from immunoSEQ multiplex PCR; TCRdb's copy has only in-frame clones and leaves some out. The table lists nearly 2 million clones, about 95% of them singletons. The record originates from a study of shared clonotypes between healthy human individuals. General study points: Naive subsets tended to show greater estimated richness than memory subsets.

CD45RO negativity and positive selection for CCR7 defined naive CD8 cells, a population that excluded terminally differentiated effector memory CD45RA+ cells. Germline assignment: CDR1 MNHEY and CDR2 SVGAGI. V gave up 6 bases and J gave up 2 bases; unmatched junction bases: 2. This CDR3 spans 13 amino acids. Source material: naive CD8+ T cells sorted from blood. The chain carries TRBV6-5 and TRBJ2-7, with TRBD1 matching 9 bases. The receptor's source is a man aged 18-30 years in good health. CDR3 protein: CASSRDRAYEQYF. CDR3 DNA: TGTGCCAGCAGCAGGGACAGGGCCTACGAGCAGTACTTC.